The 26 T cell receptor beta chains reported below all come from one sample, sequenced in a study of neurological immune-mediated disorders (dated by TCRdb to between 2018 and 2021). The sample's time point, from its label and the paper: longitudinal time-point 3. The library was prepared using 5' RACE. Sequenced using an Illumina HiSeq 2500. The public reads were quality trimmed at Q25 with fastp and then assembled into clones with MiXCR by TCRdb, keeping productive beta chains. Every distinct CDR3 protein forms one entry, paired with its most common genes and DNA. Counted in this sample were fewer than 110,000 distinct CDR3 sequences; 11% of them appeared once. Jointly, the top ten make up about 3% of the sample. The specimen sequenced was PBMCs. The receptors derive from a female donor with HTLV-1-associated myelopathy (HAM/TSP).

This clonotype occurred many times. The genes are TRBV7-7 and TRBJ2-7; D is perhaps TRBD1 (8 bases). With 5 bases removed from V and 2 bases from J, the gap between germline ends came to 16 bases. The CDR3 spans 15 residues. Germline V gene data show CDR1 as SSHAT and CDR2 as FNYEAQ (reference sequence). The chain's CDR3 is CASSSGTGPPYEQYF. The CDR3 coding sequence is TGTGCCAGCAGCAGCGGGACAGGCCCTCCCTACGAGCAGTACTTC.

There are many counts of this clonotype. This chain uses TRBV10-3 with TRBJ2-2; D is ambiguous. This CDR3 is 16 amino acids long. Trimming took 3 bases from V and 4 from J, leaving 15 bases between them. Germline V CDR1 and CDR2: ENHRY, SYGVKD. The chain's CDR3 is CAISDLTRRSTGELFF. The CDR3 nucleotides read TGTGCCATCAGTGACCTCACACGGCGGAGCACCGGGGAGCTGTTTTTT.

This clonotype was counted ten times or more. Written as DNA, the CDR3 is TGCGCCAGCAGCTTGGTCGGCGAGGGACAGGGGACCGGGGAGCTGTTTTTT. Translation gives CASSLVGEGQGTGELFF. The chain joins TRBV5-1 to TRBJ2-2, with 10 bases lining up with TRBD1. V shed 0 bases and J 5 bases; nucleotides not matched to a gene: 7. The germline V gene has CDR1 SGHRS and CDR2 YFSETQ. This CDR3 region has 17 residues.

This clonotype came up many times. This chain links TRBV12-3 or TRBV12-4 with TRBJ1-3; 7 bases line up with TRBD1. The CDR3 spans 15 residues. V was clipped by 1 base and J by 3 bases; unmatched bases: 3. CDR3 DNA sequence: TGTGCCAGCAGTTTAGGACAGGGCTATGGAAACACCATATATTTT. Translating it yields CASSLGQGYGNTIYF.

The sample holds many counts of this clonotype. This rearrangement joins TRBV12-3 or TRBV12-4 to TRBJ1-2; perhaps TRBD1 as D (6 bases). The CDR3 contains 12 residues. V was shortened by 4 bases and J by 8 bases, with 11 bases between the two germline ends. CDR3 region: CASSYTGLGYTF. For the CDR3, the DNA is TGTGCCAGCAGTTATACAGGGCTCGGCTACACCTTC.

In this sample, this clonotype turned up many times. The V call is TRBV5-6, the J call TRBJ2-4; no definite D call. The germline CDR1 and CDR2 sequences are SGHDT and YYEEEE. The CDR3 totals 16 residues. Trimming took 2 bases from V and 1 from J, leaving 13 bases between them. For the CDR3, the DNA is TGTGCCAGCAGCTTAGGGTCCCAGTCGGCCAAAAACATTCAGTACTTC. It is translated as CASSLGSQSAKNIQYF.

This clonotype appeared many times. This chain links TRBV12-3 or TRBV12-4 with TRBJ1-5; TRBD1 aligns across 9 bases. Unmatched junction bases numbered 9, after V lost 6 bases and J lost 9 bases. The CDR3 is made up of 14 amino acids. CDR3 bases: TGTGCCAGCAGCTCGGGACAGGGAGTAGGGCCCCAGCATTTT. This sequence encodes CASSSGQGVGPQHF.

At least ten counts were recorded for this clonotype. The CDR3 sequence: CSARDLDEQYF. The CDR3 nucleotides are TGCAGTGCTAGAGATCTAGACGAGCAGTACTTC. This chain links TRBV20-1 with TRBJ2-7; D unclear. Germline values: CDR1 DFQATT, CDR2 SNEGSKA (reference sequence). The CDR3 spans 11 residues. Trimming stripped 0 bases from V and 5 bases from J, with 5 bases between.

Many counts were recorded for this clonotype. For the CDR3, the DNA is TGTGCCAGCAGCAAGATCCCAGGGGGCGCGTTTCTCTCTGGGGCCAACGTCCTGACTTTC. Translated: CASSKIPGGAFLSGANVLTF. V usage is TRBV11-2 and J usage is TRBJ2-6, with 8 bases matching TRBD1. The CDR3 totals 20 residues. Losses at the gene ends were 5 bases for V and 0 bases for J; bases not matched to a gene: 15. The germline CDR1 and CDR2 sequences are SGHAT and FQNNGV.

The table lists this clonotype with a few counts. The chain joins TRBV7-2 to TRBJ2-2; 7 bases agree with TRBD2. The CDR3 is 18 amino acids. Germline V CDR1 and CDR2: SGHTA, FQGNSA. V gave up 5 bases and J gave up 0 bases; unmatched junction bases: 12. The CDR3: CASSKKTGLLANTGELFF. In DNA form, the CDR3 reads TGTGCCAGCAGCAAAAAGACGGGACTACTGGCGAACACCGGGGAGCTGTTTTTT. Combining the CDR3 with reference TRBV7-2 and TRBJ2-2 gives the whole variable domain GAGVSQSPSNKVTEKGKDVELRCDPISGHTALYWYRQSLGQGLEFLIYFQGNSAPDKSGLPSDRFSAERTGGSVSTLTIQRTQQEDSAVYLCASSKKTGLLANTGELFFGEGSRLTVL.

The rearrangement uses TRBV7-2 and TRBJ2-3; 12 bases match TRBD2. The CDR3 is 19 amino acids. Germline CDR1 SGHTA, CDR2 FQGNSA. After removal of 5 bases from V and 2 bases from J, the junction contained 14 bases not matched to a gene. The CDR3 sequence: CASSRVSRRTSGATDTQYF. The CDR3 nucleotides are TGTGCCAGCAGCCGAGTTAGCCGGAGGACTAGCGGGGCCACAGATACGCAGTATTTT. Drawing the rest from reference TRBV7-2 and TRBJ2-3, the complete variable domain is GAGVSQSPSNKVTEKGKDVELRCDPISGHTALYWYRQSLGQGLEFLIYFQGNSAPDKSGLPSDRFSAERTGGSVSTLTIQRTQQEDSAVYLCASSRVSRRTSGATDTQYFGPGTRLTVL.

The table lists this clonotype with many counts. This sequence joins TRBV12-3 or TRBV12-4 and TRBJ2-6, with D possibly being TRBD2 (5 bases). V lost 4 bases and J lost 0, with 13 bases in between. The CDR3 has 17 amino acids. CDR3 in DNA: TGTGCCAGCAGTTCTCCGGGATTTAGCTCTGGGGCCAACGTCCTGACTTTC. Translating it yields CASSSPGFSSGANVLTF.

In its sample, this clonotype was seen many times. The rearrangement uses TRBV6-6 and TRBJ2-7; tentative D call: TRBD1 (6 bases). V was clipped by 6 bases and J by 1 base, with 13 bases between them. Germline CDR1 MNHNY, CDR2 SVGAGI (reference sequence). The CDR3 is 14 amino acids. CDR3 sequence: CASRRTVASYEQYF. For the CDR3, the DNA is TGTGCCAGCAGACGGACAGTAGCTTCCTACGAGCAGTACTTC.

This clonotype came up many times. The chain couples TRBV24-1 to TRBJ2-7; no clear D. Germline values: CDR1 KGHDR, CDR2 SFDVKD. V lost 5 bases and J 5 bases, leaving 9 bases between the germline ends. The CDR3 is made up of 12 amino acids. The CDR3 region is CATSGSVDEQYF. In DNA form, the CDR3 reads TGTGCCACCAGTGGGTCCGTGGACGAGCAGTACTTC.

This clonotype was counted at least ten times. The rearrangement joins TRBV7-2 to TRBJ2-5; tentatively, D is TRBD1 or TRBD2 (5 bases each). Deletions cut 5 bases from V and 2 bases from J, with 9 bases between. The germline V gene has CDR1 SGHTA and CDR2 FQGNSA. This CDR3 contains 13 residues. The chain's CDR3 is CASSRGGQETQYF. CDR3 nucleotide sequence: TGTGCCAGCAGCCGTGGGGGACAAGAGACCCAGTACTTC. Drawing the rest from reference TRBV7-2 and TRBJ2-5, the complete variable domain is GAGVSQSPSNKVTEKGKDVELRCDPISGHTALYWYRQSLGQGLEFLIYFQGNSAPDKSGLPSDRFSAERTGGSVSTLTIQRTQQEDSAVYLCASSRGGQETQYFGPGTRLLVL.

J is TRBJ2-5 and V is TRBV2, with D possibly TRBD1 on 6 matching bases. The CDR3 covers 15 residues. Germline V gene data show CDR1 as SNHLY and CDR2 as FYNNEI. Between the trimmed V and J ends, which lost 4 bases and 4 bases, there was a span of 16 bases. The CDR3 is CASSALQTGGETQYF. CDR3 nucleotide sequence: TGTGCCAGCAGTGCCTTACAGACAGGCGGAGAGACCCAGTACTTC.

Ten or more counts support this clonotype. The genes are TRBV5-1 and TRBJ1-4; a possible D gene is TRBD1 (6 bases). Germline CDR1 reads SGHRS; CDR2 reads YFSETQ. V lost 4 bases to trimming and J lost 7 bases, with 17 bases between them. The CDR3 covers 15 residues. In nucleotides, the CDR3 is TGCGCCAGCAGCCTTGGACAGAGCCTTGGTGAAAAACTGTTTTTT. Amino acid sequence: CASSLGQSLGEKLFF.

This clonotype occurred many times. The CDR3 nucleotides are TGTGCCAGCAGTATTGGTAGCGGGGGGGAGCGGGAGCAGTTCTTC. Translation: CASSIGSGGEREQFF. This sequence joins TRBV6-5 and TRBJ2-1; 11 bases map to TRBD2. The J segment lost 10 bases and the V segment lost 5 bases, leaving 10 bases of the junction unmatched. This CDR3 region has 15 residues. Germline V gene data show CDR1 as MNHEY and CDR2 as SVGAGI.

The J gene is TRBJ2-5, the V gene TRBV7-9; D remains ambiguous. The germline CDR1 and CDR2 sequences are SEHNR and FQNEAQ (reference sequence). The length of the CDR3 is 13 residues. Trimming took off 3 bases at V and 5 bases at J, with 10 bases between the two ends. This CDR3 reads CASSFRVGETQYF. In nucleotides, the CDR3 is TGTGCCAGCAGCTTTAGGGTAGGGGAGACCCAGTACTTC.

This clonotype turned up a few times. The chain combines TRBV20-1 with TRBJ2-7, with 9 bases matching TRBD2. Germline lookup yields CDR1 DFQATT and CDR2 SNEGSKA (reference sequence). CDR3 length: 15 residues. V lost 3 bases to trimming and J lost 3 bases; unmatched junction nucleotides: 9. This CDR3 reads CSASSRRGGGYEQYF. The CDR3 DNA reads as TGCAGTGCTAGTTCTCGGCGGGGGGGCGGCTACGAGCAGTACTTC.

At least ten counts were recorded for this clonotype. The chain recombines TRBV28 with TRBJ2-7; D unclear. V was trimmed by 10 bases and J by 1 base, leaving 11 bases between them. The CDR3 has 12 amino acids. Germline V gene lookup returns CDR1 MDHEN and CDR2 SYDVKM. The DNA for the CDR3 is TGTGCCACCTCGCTTGGGTCCTACGAGCAGTACTTC. This translates into CATSLGSYEQYF.

This clonotype was seen at least ten times. The chain recombines TRBV6-5 with TRBJ2-7; TRBD2 matches at 8 bases. The junction had 7 bases not matched to a gene; V was cut back by 6 bases and J by 6 bases. The CDR3 is made up of 13 amino acids. Looked up from germline, CDR1 is MNHEY and CDR2 is SVGAGI. The CDR3 loop reads CASRRGLAREQYF. In DNA, the CDR3 is TGTGCCAGCAGACGCGGACTAGCCCGCGAGCAGTACTTC.

This clonotype turned up a few times. The gene calls are TRBV20-1 and TRBJ2-3, with D perhaps TRBD2 (5 bases). The CDR3 contains 15 residues. The V and J ends lost 6 bases and 2 bases respectively, with 18 bases between them. Germline CDR1 reads DFQATT; CDR2 reads SNEGSKA (reference sequence). CDR3 bases: TGCAGTGCAACCGCTGGAGCGGAGATCACAGATACGCAGTATTTT. It codes for CSATAGAEITDTQYF.

This clonotype has at least ten counts. The V gene is TRBV5-1, the J gene TRBJ2-3, with D possibly matching TRBD2 (5 bases). The V gene lost 2 bases and the J gene lost 2 bases, with 12 bases spanning the gap. This CDR3 contains 15 residues. The V gene's germline CDR1 is SGHRS and CDR2 YFSETQ. CDR3 region: CASSFPDFTTDTQYF. CDR3 nucleotides: TGCGCCAGCAGCTTTCCGGACTTTACCACAGATACGCAGTATTTT.

With respect to this clonotype: Relative to the germline gene, one junction end is altered; a read error may explain this. The chain joins TRBV5-1 to TRBJ2-7, with 12 bases aligning to TRBD2. The germline V gene encodes CDR1 SGHRS and CDR2 YFSETQ. CDR3 size: 16 residues. CDR3 DNA sequence: TGCACCAGCAGCTTCGGTCTAGCGGGGGGGTACTACGAGCAGTACTTC. It yields the protein CTSSFGLAGGYYEQYF. The variable domain in full, completed from reference TRBV5-1 and TRBJ2-7, reads KAGVTQTPRYLIKTRGQQVTLSCSPISGHRSVSWYQQTPGQGLQFLFEYFSETQRNKGNFPGRFSGRQFSNSRSEMNVSTLELGDSALYLCTSSFGLAGGYYEQYFGPGTRLTVT.

This clonotype was seen ten or more times. The rearrangement links TRBV27 to TRBJ2-2; 8 bases are shared with TRBD1. Germline V CDR1 and CDR2: MNHEY, SMNVEV (reference sequence). The junction had 10 bases not matched to a gene; V was cut back by 4 bases and J by 6 bases. The length of the CDR3 is 16 residues. The DNA for the CDR3 is TGTGCCAGCAGTTCCCGACAGGGGAGGTTGTCCGGGGAGCTGTTTTTT. The encoded protein is CASSSRQGRLSGELFF.